The TCR beta chain described here comes from a study of cytomegalovirus exposure and HLA in healthy donors (TCRdb year 2017). The study in broad terms: In an earlier analysis of 550 to 750 of the donors, 276 Gb of sequence data and roughly 100 million unique TCR beta sequences from 180 million or so T cells were reported. Donor age, sex, ethnicity and CMV serostatus were compiled alongside the repertoire data. Using immunosequencing, the study profiled T cell repertoires from around 670 subjects and related those repertoires to cytomegalovirus serostatus. In the later analysis, no new phenotypic data were used to find candidate immune exposures; instead, reliance was placed on TCR beta sequences and their occurrence across donors. HLA typing included class I and class II loci at four-digit resolution. The study aimed to test whether cataloging public T cell receptors could reveal signatures of past pathogen exposure. Of the 398 genotyped donors, roughly 80% fell in the genetic ancestry cluster associated with self-reported Caucasian donors. Along with the roughly 610-subject first cohort, a separate validation cohort of around 110 different subjects was used. Typing coverage varied by locus: roughly 629-630 donors for A, B, C, DRB1 and DQB1; 522 for DQA1; around 570 for DPA1; 400 to 480 for DPB1. An earlier analysis of 587 of the donors applied high-throughput TCR beta sequencing to assess whether each TCR beta V gene segment acted as functional or pseudogenic. The study combined high-throughput TCR immunosequencing, statistical association of individual TCRs with disease status, and machine learning to predict cytomegalovirus infection status. A later genetic analysis took genome-wide SNP genotypes for about 55% of the 666 donors and used that subset as a discovery cohort. Several DR-DQ haplotypes were handled as single units for association and clustering, since linkage in the cohort was strong. An early release covering just under 650 HLA-typed donors comprised about 290 gigabases of sequencing data and some 79 million unique TCR sequences. Across 300 to 400 genotyped donors of the cohort, an average of about 240,000 unique TCR beta nucleotide sequences per donor were sequenced, and approximately 17% of those sequences were non-productive. In a later analysis, previously published TCR beta repertoires from roughly 710 donors were re-analyzed and high-resolution HLA genotyping was added so that TCR occurrence patterns could be studied. All discovery cohort repertoires had been generated on a single sequencing platform.

The cohort was made up of approximately 700 healthy bone marrow donors. At the time of sampling, all cohort members were nominally healthy, though unrecorded immune exposures were likely present. The donor was CMV seropositive and belonged to the group of a few hundred seropositive cohort members. Each donor provided a peripheral blood sample, and peripheral blood mononuclear cells were used for TCR beta sequencing. Genomic DNA extraction from the blood cell samples was performed with the Qiagen DNeasy Blood Extraction Kit. Receptors were amplified or captured by the immunoSEQ multiplex PCR assay. For the multiplex PCR, a mixture combining 60 forward primers for TCR Vbeta segments and 13 reverse primers for TCR Jbeta segments was used. A multiplex PCR assay on genomic DNA amplified the CDR3 region of rearranged TCR beta genes. On the Illumina HiSeq System, the amplified TCR beta libraries were sequenced as 87-base-pair reads. The original pipeline was this. In a later analysis, some 80 million unique TCR beta chains were counted across the 690 or so repertoires, and roughly 10 million of these chains were shared by at least two donors. A nearest-neighbor algorithm error-corrected the raw reads and collapsed the reads into unique sequences, merging closely related sequences to remove PCR and sequencing errors. CDR3 sequences were aligned to IMGT reference sequences to assign V, D and J gene segments. For a sequence to be retained, a match of at least six nucleotides was required to both a V gene segment and a J gene segment. Rearrangements were classified as productive when the CDR3 lacked stop codons and remained in frame with V and J, and all other rearrangements were classified as non-productive. CDR3 was defined according to IMGT convention as the region running from the second conserved V-encoded cysteine to the conserved J-encoded phenylalanine. The earlier analysis of 587 of the donors excluded sequences that lacked an unambiguous match to a single V gene segment. An earlier analysis of 587 of the donors classified V segments as functional when productive rearrangements were above 56.7% and as segregating when the standard deviation between donors was above 5%. A statistical classification framework was developed to diagnose cytomegalovirus status using the catalog of TCR beta chain sequences. In a later analysis, V and J genes were assigned by comparing TCR nucleotide sequences against IMGT/GENE-DB human TR gene sequences. Using the TCRdist pipeline, a later analysis assigned CDR3 sequences along with most-parsimonious VDJ recombination scenarios. A later analysis defined each TCR beta chain by its CDR3 amino acid sequence plus V-gene family, and excluded reads lacking a unique V-gene family. In a later analysis, 550 to 650 highly shared, low-generation-probability nucleotide sequences were removed to address suspected cross-contamination and a sequencing artifact. In a later analysis, a clonal expansion index was calculated for each public chain from normalized within-repertoire ranks of inferred template counts. Generation probabilities in a later analysis came from a VDJ recombination model fitted to out-of-frame rearrangements, and those results were checked against IGoR. In a later analysis, TCR-TCR, TCR-HLA and TCR-CMV co-occurrence was scored with hypergeometric tests, and a repertoire-size bias correction was applied to TCR pairs. In a later analysis, false discovery rates were estimated by permuting HLA or CMV assignments 20 times. In a later analysis, co-occurring TCRs were grouped using DBSCAN, and TCRdist sequence similarity was added for clustering within HLA-allele-positive subsets. For co-occurrence clustering, repertoires with fewer than 30,000 or more than 120,000 public chains were excluded, along with four to six repertoires with anomalous nucleotide sharing. TCRdb provides this immuneACCESS table in a form limited to in-frame rearrangements. Some clones are lacking; in checked studies, under half of them reflect an unresolved V gene, and why the rest are absent is not known. Clone size and the V and J calls come from that table; the DNA yielded D and trimming. This sample lists about 170,000 clones; roughly 76% were detected once. The top ten constitute roughly 4.9% of the sample.

Findings and caveats that apply to the study as a whole: A group of highly shared sequence variants was considered likely to be a technical artifact of the sequencing pipeline. In a later genetic analysis, a missense DCLRE1C variant was associated with V-gene and J-gene trimming of TCR beta chains, and the association was replicated in an independent cohort. The authors suggested that the approach could potentially be extended to other disease states and immunological phenotypes. Roughly uniform sequencing depth across donors was assumed in presence/absence analyses, although this assumption may not hold. HLA typing was unavailable for some donors at each locus, so association tests used only the typed subset. Specific HLA alleles were associated with 15,000 to 20,000 TCR beta sequences at a false discovery rate of 0.05 in a later analysis. A later analysis found that most CMV-associated TCR beta chains appeared HLA-restricted, with HLA associations seemingly driven largely by CMV exposure. Strong co-occurrence of HLA alleles, especially DR and DQ, made assigning TCR associations to individual alleles difficult. Several of the top co-occurrence clusters appeared to be linked to parvovirus B19, influenza, CMV and Epstein-Barr virus, according to a later analysis. The study listed 170 or so TCR beta chains as associated with cytomegalovirus. Because counts were too low, roughly 17 rarely observed V segments, including chromosome 9 orphons, were left out of the earlier analysis of approximately 500 of the donors. While some public TCRs were present in many individuals, most TCR sequences turned up only very rarely across donors. Linkage disequilibrium might explain the correlated functional status among segregating V segments, but an unknown experimental factor could not be excluded. For the cohort, immune exposure information was limited to CMV serostatus. In both the original and validation cohorts, the classifier was reported to diagnose cytomegalovirus status with high specificity and sensitivity. A few of the identified cytomegalovirus-associated TCR beta chains were confirmed in vitro to be specific for cytomegalovirus antigens. This cohort had only TCR beta chains sequenced, and the lack of alpha or paired-chain data limited which features could be detected. In an earlier analysis of over 550 of the donors, most TCR beta V segments were observed in productive rearrangements about 87% or about 30% of the time, broadly matching IMGT annotations. A later analysis found that TCR association rates varied across HLA loci, with DRB1 alleles showing the most associated TCRs and HLA-C alleles the fewest. In a later analysis, HLA-associated TCR beta chains were found to be more clonally expanded and to have lower generation probabilities than equally common non-associated chains. A further reported finding was that TCR beta sequences accurately predicted the HLA-A and HLA-B alleles for most subjects in the first cohort. According to a later genetic analysis, donors in an Asian-associated ancestry cluster had fewer N-insertions in productive TCRs than the approximately 700-donor mean.

With regard to this clone: This clone's antigen is unknown. No base quality values were provided; no much bigger clone lies one nucleotide off.

Input material: PBMCs. The sequence was collected from a woman under 30 in good health and CMV-seropositive.

The CDR3 corresponds to CASSPGTGNYYGYTF. At the DNA level, the sequence is TGTGCCAGCAGCCCGGGGACAGGGAACTACTATGGCTACACCTTC. The chain uses TRBV5-6 and TRBJ1-2; the junction holds 9 bases that match TRBD1. The germline V gene specifies SGHDT as CDR1 and YYEEEE as CDR2. Germline trimming amounts to 4 bases on V and 3 bases on J, with 7 as the count of junction bases outside the gene matches. From cysteine to phenylalanine, the CDR3 is 15 amino acids long. This entry keeps only the CDR3 DNA: 45 bases, framed from base 1.